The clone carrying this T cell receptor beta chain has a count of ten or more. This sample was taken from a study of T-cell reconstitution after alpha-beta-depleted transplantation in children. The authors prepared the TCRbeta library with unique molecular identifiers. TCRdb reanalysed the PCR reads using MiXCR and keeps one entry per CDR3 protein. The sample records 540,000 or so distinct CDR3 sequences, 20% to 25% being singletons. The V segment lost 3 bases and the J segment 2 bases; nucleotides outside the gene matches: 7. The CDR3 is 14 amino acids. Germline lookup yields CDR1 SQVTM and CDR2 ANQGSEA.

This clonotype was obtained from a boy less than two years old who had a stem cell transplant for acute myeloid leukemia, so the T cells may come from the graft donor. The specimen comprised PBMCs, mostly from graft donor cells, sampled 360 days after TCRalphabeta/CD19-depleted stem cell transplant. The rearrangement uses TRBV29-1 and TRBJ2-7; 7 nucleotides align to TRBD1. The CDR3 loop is CSVETRDSPYEQYF. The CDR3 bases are TGCAGCGTTGAGACCCGGGACAGCCCCTACGAGCAGTACTTC.